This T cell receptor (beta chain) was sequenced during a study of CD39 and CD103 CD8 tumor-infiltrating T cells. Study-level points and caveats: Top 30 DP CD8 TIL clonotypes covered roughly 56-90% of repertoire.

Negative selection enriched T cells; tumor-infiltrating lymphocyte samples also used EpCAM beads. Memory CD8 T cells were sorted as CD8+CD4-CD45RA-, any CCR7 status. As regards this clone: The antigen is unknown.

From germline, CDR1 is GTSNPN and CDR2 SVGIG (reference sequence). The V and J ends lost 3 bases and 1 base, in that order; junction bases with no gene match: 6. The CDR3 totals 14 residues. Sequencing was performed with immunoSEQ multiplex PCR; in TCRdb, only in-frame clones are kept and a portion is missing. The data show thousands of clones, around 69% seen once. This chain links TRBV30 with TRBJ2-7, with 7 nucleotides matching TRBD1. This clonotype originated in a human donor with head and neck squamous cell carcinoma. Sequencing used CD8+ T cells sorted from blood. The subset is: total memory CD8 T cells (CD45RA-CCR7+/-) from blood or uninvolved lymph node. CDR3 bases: TGTGCCTGGAGCCTTCCGGGACAGTCCTACGAGCAGTACTTC. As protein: CAWSLPGQSYEQYF.